This TCR beta chain was profiled in a study of blood T cell repertoires in COVID-19. Whole-study context: Specimens from acute and convalescent COVID-19 originated in the United States, Italy and Spain. PBMCs, B-cell-depleted T cells, or T cells were the source of the cDNA or gDNA that made up the material.

Per the original data handling: The assay estimated nucleated cells by amplifying reference gene primers. Method: immunoSEQ multiplex PCR; TCRdb's copy keeps in-frame clones and lacks some. That table is the source of V, J and clone size, and D and trimming were worked out from the DNA. Of around 190,000 clones listed, around 83% were seen once; the top ten hold 1.5%. Germline CDR1 reads SEHNR; CDR2 reads FQNEAQ (reference sequence). Trimming pared 4 bases from V and 8 bases from J, leaving 14 bases between. This CDR3 contains 13 residues. The sequenced sample was peripheral blood. The V gene is TRBV7-9, the J gene TRBJ1-2, with a tentative D call TRBD1 (6 bases). The source of this sequence is a human donor in a cohort sampled during active COVID-19. CDR3 DNA sequence: TGTGCCAGCAGCTCCTACGGGGGGCAGGGCTACACCTTC. This encodes CASSSYGGQGYTF. Combining the CDR3 with reference TRBV7-9 and TRBJ1-2 gives the whole variable domain DTGVSQNPRHKITKRGQNVTFRCDPISEHNRLYWYRQTLGQGPEFLTYFQNEAQLEKSRLLSDRFSAERPKGSFSTLEIQRTEQGDSAMYLCASSSYGGQGYTFGSGTRLTVV.